Each of the 4 T cell receptor beta chains below was sequenced from the same sample in a study of blood T cell repertoires in COVID-19. The assay was immunoSEQ multiplex PCR, and TCRdb's table has in-frame clones only and misses some. The sample includes some 200,000 clones, around four fifths of them seen just once. Material for sequencing was peripheral blood. These TCRs come from a man aged 25-45 years with active or convalescent COVID-19.

The chain uses TRBV13 and TRBJ1-1; 9 bases line up with TRBD1. The CDR3 extends over 14 amino acids. V was pared by 5 bases and J by 4 bases, with 5 bases of the junction left unmatched. Per the germline V gene, CDR1 is PRHDT and CDR2 is FYEKMQ (reference sequence). DNA of the CDR3: TGTGCCAGCAGCGAGGGACAGGGCGCCACTGAAGCTTTCTTT. Protein: CASSEGQGATEAFF.

The V and J genes are TRBV28 and TRBJ2-2; 10 bases align to TRBD2. The junction had 14 bases not matched to a gene; V was cut back by 6 bases and J by 7 bases. The germline gives CDR1 MDHEN, CDR2 SYDVKM. The CDR3 length is 17 residues. CDR3: CASSTSGVLVRGGELFF. The CDR3 DNA follows: TGTGCCAGCAGCACTAGCGGGGTCCTCGTTAGAGGCGGGGAGCTGTTTTTT.

The chain combines TRBV9 with TRBJ2-1; D perhaps matches TRBD1 (7 bases). Trimming took off 3 bases at V and 6 bases at J, with 13 bases between the two ends. From germline, CDR1 is SGDLS and CDR2 YYNGEE. The CDR3 is 14 residues long. CDR3 in DNA: TGTGCCAGCAGCGGTGCAGGGGGAGGCAATGAGCAGTTCTTC. This encodes CASSGAGGGNEQFF.

CDR3 coding DNA: TGTGCCTGGAGTGTTCAGGGGACGGGAAGGTCCTACGAGCAGTACTTC. Encoded protein: CAWSVQGTGRSYEQYF. The V and J genes are TRBV30 and TRBJ2-7, with TRBD1 as a possible D gene (6 bases). CDR1 is GTSNPN, CDR2 SVGIG, per germline (reference sequence). The V end was cut by 0 bases, the J end by 1 base, with 16 bases between. The CDR3 is 16 residues long.